The clone carrying this T cell receptor beta chain occurred many times. The antigen is undetermined. Stated treatment: skin biopsy from PPD injection site in Mantoux-positive individual. The library had UMIs added by 3' ligation of an oligonucleotide to TCR cDNA. Skin biopsies came from PPD injection sites in Mantoux-positive individuals. The sample belongs to a study of naive and memory T cell subsets. Findings and limits, study-wide: Far more TCRs reportedly came from tuberculin skin test site biopsies.

The CDR3 covers 15 residues. V shed 6 bases and J shed 0 bases, with 14 bases lying between them. Germline V gene data show CDR1 as LNHDA and CDR2 as SQIVND (reference sequence). Four PCR rounds used nested alpha and beta constant region primers plus the SP2 primer. Alpha and beta constant region primers primed reverse transcription for blood and skin samples. TCRdb itself ran the UMI-ligation and nested PCR reads through MiXCR, one entry per CDR3 protein. The sample yields about 14,000 distinct CDR3 sequences, less than 5.5% seen once. Sequencing used skin, obtained from a tuberculin skin test site. The clonotype was recovered from an adult in good health. The chain uses TRBV19 and TRBJ2-5; D call uncertain. CDR3 sequence: CASRAMTADQETQYF. The CDR3 DNA sequence: TGTGCCAGTAGAGCGATGACGGCGGACCAAGAGACCCAGTACTTC. Together with reference TRBV19 and TRBJ2-5, the CDR3 gives the full variable domain: DGGITQSPKYLFRKEGQNVTLSCEQNLNHDAMYWYRQDPGQGLRLIYYSQIVNDFQKGDIAEGYSVSREKKESFPLTVTSAQKNPTAFYLCASRAMTADQETQYFGPGTRLLVL.